These 7 T cell receptor beta chains originate from one sample sequenced in a study of beta chain features in type 1 diabetes. The authors reverse transcribed all of the isolated RNA, so sequencing captured expressed TCRB transcripts. Method: immunoSEQ multiplex PCR; TCRdb's copy keeps in-frame clones and lacks some. The top ten clones hold 0.45% to 0.6% of a sample with roughly 150,000 clones, about 8.1% of them seen once. General study results and limits: Researchers report that Type 1 diabetes patients had moderately but significantly shorter TCRB CDR3s across all four CD4+ subsets.

These receptors have no known antigen. Sample: central memory CD4+ T cells from blood. These TCRs come from a young woman with type 1 diabetes.

V is TRBV10-3 and J is TRBJ2-3; 7 positions match TRBD2. Germline lookup yields CDR1 ENHRY and CDR2 SYGVKD. V lost 0 bases, J lost 1 base, and 4 bases stayed unmatched. The CDR3 consists of 16 residues. CDR3: CAISESRSGGTDTQYF. The CDR3 nucleotides are TGTGCCATCAGTGAGTCCCGGAGCGGGGGCACAGATACGCAGTATTTT.

The chain uses TRBV19 and TRBJ2-4; 7 bases are a match to TRBD1. The CDR3 extends over 19 amino acids. Trimming took 6 bases from V and 0 from J; bases not matched to a gene: 17. In germline, CDR1 is LNHDA, CDR2 SQIVND (reference sequence). The CDR3 loop is CASSREGASLAGAKNIQYF. CDR3 in DNA: TGTGCCAGTAGCCGTGAGGGGGCGTCGCTTGCTGGAGCCAAAAACATTCAGTACTTC.

This clone occurred a few times. The chain is built from TRBV11-2 and TRBJ2-1, with a tentative D call TRBD1 (5 bases). This CDR3 comprises 11 residues. Germline CDR1 reads SGHAT; CDR2 reads FQNNGV. The V end was cut by 0 bases, the J end by 13 bases, with 7 bases between. CDR3 coding DNA: TGTGCCAGCAGCTTAGATGGACATCAGTTCTTC. Its protein is CASSLDGHQFF.

V is TRBV5-1 and J is TRBJ1-4; 11 bases fit TRBD1. Germline CDR1 and CDR2: SGHRS and YFSETQ. The CDR3 covers 16 residues. Germline trimming cut 3 bases from V and 1 base from J; bases unmatched to any gene: 2. The CDR3 protein is CASSWGTGGTNEKLFF. CDR3 coding DNA: TGCGCCAGCAGCTGGGGGACAGGGGGAACTAATGAAAAACTGTTTTTT.

This clone was detected only a few times. The chain has TRBV4-1 and TRBJ2-5; 7 bases match TRBD2. The V and J ends lost 1 base and 5 bases, in that order; junction bases with no gene match: 7. Germline lookup yields CDR1 MGHRA and CDR2 YSYEKL. The CDR3 runs to 15 residues. CDR3 nucleotides: TGCGCCAGCAGCCAAGGTACTAGCGAACTGGAGACCCAGTACTTC. Its translation is CASSQGTSELETQYF.

In DNA, the CDR3 is TGCGCCAGCAGCTTGAGTAGCCCCGCCAAGGGAGGAGGCGAGCAGTACTTC. Its translation is CASSLSSPAKGGGEQYF. This chain joins TRBV5-1 and TRBJ2-7; tentatively, D is TRBD2 (6 bases). The CDR3 loop spans 17 amino acids. V was trimmed by 1 base and J by 6 bases, leaving 23 bases between them. Germline V CDR1 and CDR2: SGHRS, YFSETQ.

In this sample, this clone turned up many times. The identical CDR3 is also encoded by other nucleotide sequences in the sample. The rearrangement joins TRBV7-2 to TRBJ2-2; 9 bases line up with TRBD1. After removal of 5 bases from V and 5 bases from J, the junction contained 6 bases not matched to a gene. From germline, CDR1 is SGHTA and CDR2 FQGNSA. There are 15 residues in the CDR3. In DNA form, the CDR3 reads TGTGCCAGCAGCCCACAGGGGGCGGTAACCGGGGAGCTGTTTTTT. Protein sequence: CASSPQGAVTGELFF.